This T cell receptor beta chain was recorded in a study of a mutant IDH1 vaccine in newly diagnosed glioma. Study-level information: Sex distribution of treated patients was about 62% male and about 38% female; mean age was about 41 years.

Method: immunoSEQ multiplex PCR; TCRdb's copy keeps in-frame clones and lacks some. The profile shows 50,000 or so clones, roughly 80% of them singletons. This CDR3 region has 12 residues. V was pared by 6 bases and J by 6 bases, with 8 bases between. In germline, CDR1 is SGHTA, CDR2 FQGNSA. Time point noted: baseline, week 1 (first vaccination visit). Sample treatment: pre-vaccination baseline after standard-of-care therapy. The source was PBMCs, collected from a glioma patient treated with radiotherapy, temozolomide or both. The clonotype comes from a young man with glioma. This chain links TRBV7-2 with TRBJ2-2; D gene unclear. This CDR3 is CASRTDAGELFF. The CDR3 coding sequence is TGTGCCAGCAGAACAGATGCCGGGGAGCTGTTTTTT. The full variable domain, with the rest looked up from reference TRBV7-2 and TRBJ2-2, is GAGVSQSPSNKVTEKGKDVELRCDPISGHTALYWYRQSLGQGLEFLIYFQGNSAPDKSGLPSDRFSAERTGGSVSTLTIQRTQQEDSAVYLCASRTDAGELFFGEGSRLTVL.